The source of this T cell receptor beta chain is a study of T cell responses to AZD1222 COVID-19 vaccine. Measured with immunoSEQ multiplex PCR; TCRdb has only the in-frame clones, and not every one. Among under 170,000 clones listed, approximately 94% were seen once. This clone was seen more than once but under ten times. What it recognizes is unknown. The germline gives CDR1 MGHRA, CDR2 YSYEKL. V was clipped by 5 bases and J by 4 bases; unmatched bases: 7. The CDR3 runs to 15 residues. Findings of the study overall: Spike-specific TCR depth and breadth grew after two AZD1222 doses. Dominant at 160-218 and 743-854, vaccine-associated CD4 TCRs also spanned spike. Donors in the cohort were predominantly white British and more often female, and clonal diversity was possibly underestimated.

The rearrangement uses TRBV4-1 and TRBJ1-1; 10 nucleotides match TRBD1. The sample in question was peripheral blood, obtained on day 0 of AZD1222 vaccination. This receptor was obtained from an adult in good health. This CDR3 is CASSSRQGARTEAFF. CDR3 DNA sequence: TGCGCCAGCAGCAGTAGACAGGGGGCGCGCACTGAAGCTTTCTTT.